These 8 T cell receptor beta chains were sequenced from one sample in a study of Graves' ophthalmopathy and Graves' hyperthyroidism. Researchers took RNA transcripts and amplified TCR beta CDR3 regions from them. An initial RT-PCR round employing HTBI primers preceded a second-round multiplex PCR. TCRdb re-called the multiplex PCR reads with MiXCR, one entry per CDR3 protein. The data hold over a million distinct CDR3 sequences, with about two fifths observed a single time. Sequencing was done on a sample of peripheral blood or thyroid tissue (not recorded which). The receptors stem from an adult man with Graves' hyperthyroidism.

This clonotype appeared a single time. The genes are TRBV7-2 and TRBJ1-4, with TRBD1 identical over 7 bases. Germline CDR1 SGHTA, CDR2 FQGNSA. The CDR3 spans 15 residues. With V trimmed by 5 bases and J by 6 bases, 9 bases remained unmatched. CDR3 DNA: TGTGCCAGCAGCCGGTCAGGGACAGCGCATGAAAAACTGTTTTTT. Protein product: CASSRSGTAHEKLFF.

The chain carries TRBV6-6 and TRBJ2-7; D ambiguous. Germline CDR1 reads MNHNY; CDR2 reads SVGAGI (reference sequence). V was cut by 6 bases and J by 3 bases, with 12 bases left in between. This CDR3 has 13 residues. The CDR3 spells CASRRELFYEQYF. The DNA of the CDR3 is TGTGCCAGCAGGCGAGAACTATTCTACGAGCAGTACTTC.

This clonotype was counted ten times or more. The chain recombines TRBV5-6 with TRBJ1-1; 7 nucleotides line up with TRBD1. In germline, CDR1 is SGHDT, CDR2 YYEEEE. The CDR3 spans 14 residues. After removal of 4 bases from V and 4 bases from J, the junction contained 7 bases not matched to a gene. DNA of the CDR3: TGTGCCAGCAGCGAACGGGACAGATTCACTGAAGCTTTCTTT. It yields the protein CASSERDRFTEAFF.

This clonotype was seen at least ten times. The chain has TRBV7-8 and TRBJ2-7, with 9 bases aligning to TRBD2. The trim removed 7 bases at V and 3 bases at J, leaving 4 bases unmatched. Germline V gene sequence: CDR1 SGHVS, CDR2 FQNEAQ. The CDR3 runs to 13 residues. The CDR3 DNA reads as TGTGCCAGCACGACTAGCGGATACTACGAGCAGTACTTC. Translation gives CASTTSGYYEQYF.

Points on this clonotype: This clone may be a read error of a much larger clone one base away. The chain uses TRBV10-3 and TRBJ1-6; D is unresolved. Germline V gene lookup returns CDR1 ENHRY and CDR2 SYGVKD. V was trimmed by 5 bases and J by 10 bases, leaving 18 bases between them. The CDR3 totals 15 residues. Here the CDR3 DNA reads TGTGCCATCAGTTACCGGACGGTCGAATGGTCACCCCTCCACTTT. It is translated as CAISYRTVEWSPLHF.

J is TRBJ1-6 and V is TRBV5-1; D unclear. The V end was cut by 5 bases, the J end by 0 bases, with 9 bases between. This CDR3 spans 15 amino acids. Germline assignment: CDR1 SGHRS and CDR2 YFSETQ. The CDR3 bases are TGCGCCAGCAGGGTTGTGAGCTCCTATAATTCACCCCTCCACTTT. Its protein is CASRVVSSYNSPLHF.

The rearrangement links TRBV20-1 to TRBJ2-5; possibly TRBD1 or TRBD2 for D (7 bases each). Germline assignment: CDR1 DFQATT and CDR2 SNEGSKA (reference sequence). V lost 5 bases, J lost 9 bases, and 16 bases lay in between. This CDR3 spans 12 amino acids. The CDR3 spells CSAEGGGQPQYF. The CDR3 nucleotides read TGCAGTGCTGAAGGGGGGGGACAGCCCCAGTACTTC.

This clonotype was detected only once. The chain links TRBV10-3 to TRBJ2-6; D is possibly TRBD2 (5 bases). Germline loops: CDR1 ENHRY, CDR2 SYGVKD. Trimming stripped 5 bases from V and 4 bases from J, with 15 bases between. This CDR3 comprises 16 residues. CDR3 residues: CAISYRPGWGANVLTF. The CDR3 DNA is TGTGCCATCAGTTACCGCCCGGGGTGGGGGGCCAACGTCCTGACTTTC.